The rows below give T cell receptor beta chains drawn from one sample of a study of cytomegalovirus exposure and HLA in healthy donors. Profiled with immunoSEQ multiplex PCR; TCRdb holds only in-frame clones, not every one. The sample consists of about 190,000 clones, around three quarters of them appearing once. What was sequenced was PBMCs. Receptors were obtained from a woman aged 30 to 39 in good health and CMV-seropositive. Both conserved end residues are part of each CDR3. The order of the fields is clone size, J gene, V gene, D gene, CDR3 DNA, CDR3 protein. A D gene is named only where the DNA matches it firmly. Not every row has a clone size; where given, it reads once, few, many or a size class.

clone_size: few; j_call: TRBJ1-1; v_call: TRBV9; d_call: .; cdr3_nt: TGTGCCAGCAGCGTAGCAGGGGTCTCTGAAGCTTTCTTT; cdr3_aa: CASSVAGVSEAFF
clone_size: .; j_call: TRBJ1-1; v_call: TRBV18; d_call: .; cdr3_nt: TGTGCCAGCTCACCCGGTAACACTGAAGCTTTCTTT; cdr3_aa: CASSPGNTEAFF
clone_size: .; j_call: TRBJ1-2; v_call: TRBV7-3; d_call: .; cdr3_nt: TGTGCCAGCAGCTTAGGTGGGACATCTGACGGCTACACCTTC; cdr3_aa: CASSLGGTSDGYTF
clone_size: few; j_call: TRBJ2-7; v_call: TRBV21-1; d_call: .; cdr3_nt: TGTGCCAGCAGCACCCGGGACAGGCCCTCCTACGAGCAGTACTTC; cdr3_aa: CASSTRDRPSYEQYF
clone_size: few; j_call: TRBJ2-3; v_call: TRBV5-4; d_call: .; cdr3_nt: TGTGCCAGCAGCCCGGCGGGACCTAGCACAGATACGCAGTATTTT; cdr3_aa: CASSPAGPSTDTQYF
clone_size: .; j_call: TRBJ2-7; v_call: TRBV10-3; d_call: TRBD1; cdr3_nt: TGTGCCATAAAGGGGGACAGGCGCCGGGAGCAGTACTTC; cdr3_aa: CAIKGDRRREQYF
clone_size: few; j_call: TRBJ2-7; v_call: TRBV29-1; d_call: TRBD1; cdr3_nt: TGCAGCGTGGCCCGGGACAGGGGGCTCTACGAGCAGTACTTC; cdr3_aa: CSVARDRGLYEQYF
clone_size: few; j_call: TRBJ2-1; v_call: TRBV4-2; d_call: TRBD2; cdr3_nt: TGTGCCAGCAGCGCCTCTAGCGGGAGCTCCTACAATGAGCAGTTCTTC; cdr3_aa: CASSASSGSSYNEQFF
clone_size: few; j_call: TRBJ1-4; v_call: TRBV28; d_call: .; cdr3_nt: TGTGCCAGCAGTTTGGGGGGGTTTAATGAAAAACTGTTTTTT; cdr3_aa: CASSLGGFNEKLFF
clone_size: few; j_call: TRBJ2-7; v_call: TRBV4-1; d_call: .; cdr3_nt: TGCGCCAGCAGCCAAGAACAGGGATACGAGCAGTACTTC; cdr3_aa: CASSQEQGYEQYF
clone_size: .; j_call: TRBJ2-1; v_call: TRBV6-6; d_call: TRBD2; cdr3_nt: TGTGCCAGCAGTTACCCGGGGGGGCTAGCTAAAAATGAGCAGTTCTTC; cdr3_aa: CASSYPGGLAKNEQFF
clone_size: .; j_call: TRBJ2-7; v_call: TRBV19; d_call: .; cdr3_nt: TGTGCCAGTAGGCAGTCTATCGGGTACGAGCAGTACTTC; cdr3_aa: CASRQSIGYEQYF
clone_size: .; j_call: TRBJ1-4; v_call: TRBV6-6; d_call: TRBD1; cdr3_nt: TGTGCCAGCGGAATAACAGGGGGGAATGAAAAACTGTTTTTT; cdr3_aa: CASGITGGNEKLFF
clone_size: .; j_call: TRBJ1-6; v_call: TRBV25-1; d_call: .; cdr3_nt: TGTGCCAGCAGGGGACTACCTTATAATTCACCCCTCCACTTT; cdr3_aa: CASRGLPYNSPLHF
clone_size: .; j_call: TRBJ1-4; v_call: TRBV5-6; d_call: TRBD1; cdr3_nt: TGTGCCAGCAGCCCGGGACAGGGGACGGAAAAACTGTTTTTT; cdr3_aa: CASSPGQGTEKLFF
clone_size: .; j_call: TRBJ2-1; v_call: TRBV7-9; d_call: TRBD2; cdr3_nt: TGTGCCAGCAGCGTACCTAGCGGGGGGTTCGGTGAGCAGTTCTTC; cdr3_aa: CASSVPSGGFGEQFF
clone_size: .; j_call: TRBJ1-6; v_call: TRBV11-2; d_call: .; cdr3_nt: TGTGCCAGCAGCCCCTTAGCCCGTTCACCCCTCCACTTT; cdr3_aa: CASSPLARSPLHF
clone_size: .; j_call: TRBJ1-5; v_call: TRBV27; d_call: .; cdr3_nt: TGTGCCAGCAGTTTTGCAGGGATGGTGAATCAGCCCCAGCATTTT; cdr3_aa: CASSFAGMVNQPQHF
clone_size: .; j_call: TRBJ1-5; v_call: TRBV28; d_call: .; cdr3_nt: TGTGCCAGCAGTTCCTATCGACAGACTAGCAATCAGCCCCAGCATTTT; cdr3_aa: CASSSYRQTSNQPQHF
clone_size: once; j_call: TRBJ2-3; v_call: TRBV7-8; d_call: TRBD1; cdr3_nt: TGTGCCAGCAGCTCGTCCCGGGACAGGACAGATACGCAGTATTTT; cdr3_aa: CASSSSRDRTDTQYF